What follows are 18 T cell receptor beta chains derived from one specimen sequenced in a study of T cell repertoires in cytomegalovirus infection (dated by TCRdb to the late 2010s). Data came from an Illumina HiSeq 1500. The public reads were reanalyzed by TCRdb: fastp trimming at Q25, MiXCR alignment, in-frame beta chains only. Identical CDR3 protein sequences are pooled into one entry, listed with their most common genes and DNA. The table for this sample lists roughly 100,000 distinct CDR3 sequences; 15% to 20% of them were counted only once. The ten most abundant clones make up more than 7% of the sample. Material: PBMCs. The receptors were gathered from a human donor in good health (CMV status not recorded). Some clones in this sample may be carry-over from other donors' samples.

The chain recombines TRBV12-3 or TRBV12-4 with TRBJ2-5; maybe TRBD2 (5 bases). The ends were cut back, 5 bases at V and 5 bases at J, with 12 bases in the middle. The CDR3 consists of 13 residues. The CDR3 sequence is CASSPLGGETQYF. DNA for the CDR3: TGTGCCAGCAGTCCTCTAGGAGGCGAGACCCAGTACTTC.

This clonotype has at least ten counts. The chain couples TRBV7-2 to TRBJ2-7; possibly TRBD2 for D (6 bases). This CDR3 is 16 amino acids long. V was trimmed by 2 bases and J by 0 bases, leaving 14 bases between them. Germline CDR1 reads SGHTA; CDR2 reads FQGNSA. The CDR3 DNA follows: TGTGCCAGCAGCTTATCACGGGGGTTAAGCTCCTACGAGCAGTACTTC. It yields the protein CASSLSRGLSSYEQYF.

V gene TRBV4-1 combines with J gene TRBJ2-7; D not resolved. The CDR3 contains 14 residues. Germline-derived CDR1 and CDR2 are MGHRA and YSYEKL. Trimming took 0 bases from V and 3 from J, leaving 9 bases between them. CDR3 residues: CASSQDATYYEQYF. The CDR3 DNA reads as TGCGCCAGCAGCCAAGATGCGACTTACTACGAGCAGTACTTC.

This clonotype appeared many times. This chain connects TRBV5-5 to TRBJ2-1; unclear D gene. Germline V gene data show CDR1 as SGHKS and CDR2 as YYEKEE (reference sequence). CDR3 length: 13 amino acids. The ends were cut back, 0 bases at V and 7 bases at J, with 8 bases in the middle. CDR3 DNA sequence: TGTGCCAGCAGCTTGGCCAGACGGAATGAGCAGTTCTTC. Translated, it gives CASSLARRNEQFF. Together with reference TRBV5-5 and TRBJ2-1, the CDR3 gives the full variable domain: DAGVTQSPTHLIKTRGQQVTLRCSPISGHKSVSWYQQVLGQGPQFIFQYYEKEERGRGNFPDRFSARQFPNYSSELNVNALLLGDSALYLCASSLARRNEQFFGPGTRLTVL.

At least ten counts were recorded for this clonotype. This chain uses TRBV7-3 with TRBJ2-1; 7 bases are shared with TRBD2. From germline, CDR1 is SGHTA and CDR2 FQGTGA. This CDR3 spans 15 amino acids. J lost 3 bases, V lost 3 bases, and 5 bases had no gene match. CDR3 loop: CASSLASGHYNEQFF. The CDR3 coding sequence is TGTGCCAGCAGCTTGGCTAGCGGCCACTACAATGAGCAGTTCTTC.

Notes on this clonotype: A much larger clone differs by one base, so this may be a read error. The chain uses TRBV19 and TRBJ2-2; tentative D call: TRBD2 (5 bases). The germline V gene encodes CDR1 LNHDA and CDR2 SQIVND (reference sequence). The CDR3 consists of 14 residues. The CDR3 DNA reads TGTGCCCGTAGTATGGGAGCGAACACCGGGGAGCTGTTTTTT. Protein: CARSMGANTGELFF. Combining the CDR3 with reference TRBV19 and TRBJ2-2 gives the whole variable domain DGGITQSPKYLFRKEGQNVTLSCEQNLNHDAMYWYRQDPGQGLRLIYYSQIVNDFQKGDIAEGYSVSREKKESFPLTVTSAQKNPTAFYLCARSMGANTGELFFGEGSRLTVL.

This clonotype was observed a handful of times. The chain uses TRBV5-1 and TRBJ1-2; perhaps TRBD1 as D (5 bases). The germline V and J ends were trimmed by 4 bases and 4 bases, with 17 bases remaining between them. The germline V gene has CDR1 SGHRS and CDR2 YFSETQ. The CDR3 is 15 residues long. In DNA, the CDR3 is TGCGCCAGCAGCCCGGGTGGCTCAAGGGGCTATGGCTACACCTTC. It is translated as CASSPGGSRGYGYTF.

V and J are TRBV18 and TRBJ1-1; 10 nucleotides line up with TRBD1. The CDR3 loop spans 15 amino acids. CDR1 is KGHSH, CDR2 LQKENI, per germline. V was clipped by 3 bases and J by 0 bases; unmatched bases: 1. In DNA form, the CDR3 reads TGTGCCAGCTCACCGGGACAGGGGATGAACACTGAAGCTTTCTTT. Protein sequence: CASSPGQGMNTEAFF.

The CDR3 nucleotides read TGTGCCAGCAGCTTACGAACCATGGATACGCAGTATTTT. It is translated as CASSLRTMDTQYF. The chain has TRBV13 and TRBJ2-3; D gene uncertain. The V and J ends lost 2 bases and 6 bases respectively, with 9 bases between them. There are 13 residues in the CDR3. Germline V gene lookup returns CDR1 PRHDT and CDR2 FYEKMQ (reference sequence).

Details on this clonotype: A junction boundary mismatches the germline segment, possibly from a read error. Here the CDR3 DNA reads TGCAGTGCTCGAGACGGATCCAATGAAAAACTGTTTTTT. It translates to CSARDGSNEKLFF. V usage is TRBV20-1 and J usage is TRBJ1-4; D not resolved. Germline-derived CDR1 and CDR2 are DFQATT and SNEGSKA (reference sequence). This CDR3 contains 13 residues.

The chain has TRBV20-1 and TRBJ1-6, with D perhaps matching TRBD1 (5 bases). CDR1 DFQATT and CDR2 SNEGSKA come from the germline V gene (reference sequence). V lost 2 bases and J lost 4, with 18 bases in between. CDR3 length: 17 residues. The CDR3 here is CSARPGGRAPYNSPLHF. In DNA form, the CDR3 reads TGCAGTGCTAGACCCGGGGGGAGGGCCCCGTATAATTCACCCCTCCACTTT.

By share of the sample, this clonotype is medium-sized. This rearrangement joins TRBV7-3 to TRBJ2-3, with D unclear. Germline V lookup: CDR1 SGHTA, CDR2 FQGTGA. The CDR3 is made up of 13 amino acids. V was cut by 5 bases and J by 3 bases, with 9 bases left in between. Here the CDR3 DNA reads TGTGCCAGCAGCGCCCCTGGAACAGATACGCAGTATTTT. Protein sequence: CASSAPGTDTQYF.

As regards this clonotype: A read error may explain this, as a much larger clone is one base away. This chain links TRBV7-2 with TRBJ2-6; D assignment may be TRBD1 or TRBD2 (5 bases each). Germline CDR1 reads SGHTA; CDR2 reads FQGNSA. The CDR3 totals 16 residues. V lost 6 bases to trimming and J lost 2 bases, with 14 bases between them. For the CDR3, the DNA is TGTGCCAGCAGTGGGACCTGGGGAGCTGGGGCCAACGTCCTGACTTTC. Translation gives CASSGTWGAGANVLTF.

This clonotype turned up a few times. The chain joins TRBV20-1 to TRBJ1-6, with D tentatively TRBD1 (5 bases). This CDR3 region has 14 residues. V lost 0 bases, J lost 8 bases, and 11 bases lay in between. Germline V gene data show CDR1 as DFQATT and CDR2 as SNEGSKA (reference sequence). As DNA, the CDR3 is TGCAGTGCTAGAGATCGGGGCACTGATTCACCCCTCCACTTT. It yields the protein CSARDRGTDSPLHF.

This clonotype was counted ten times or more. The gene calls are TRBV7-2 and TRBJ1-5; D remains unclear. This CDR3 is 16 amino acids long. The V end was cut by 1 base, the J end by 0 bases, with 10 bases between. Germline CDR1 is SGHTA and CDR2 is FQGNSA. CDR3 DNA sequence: TGTGCCAGCAGCTTAGGTCAGTGGGATAGCAATCAGCCCCAGCATTTT. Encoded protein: CASSLGQWDSNQPQHF.

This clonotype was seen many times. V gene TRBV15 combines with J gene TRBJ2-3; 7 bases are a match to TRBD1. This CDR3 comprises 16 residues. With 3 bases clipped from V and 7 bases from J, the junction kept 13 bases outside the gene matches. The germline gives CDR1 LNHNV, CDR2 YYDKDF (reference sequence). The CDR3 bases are TGTGCCACCAGCAGGCCCGGGACAGCTCACAGGAATACGCAGTATTTT. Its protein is CATSRPGTAHRNTQYF.

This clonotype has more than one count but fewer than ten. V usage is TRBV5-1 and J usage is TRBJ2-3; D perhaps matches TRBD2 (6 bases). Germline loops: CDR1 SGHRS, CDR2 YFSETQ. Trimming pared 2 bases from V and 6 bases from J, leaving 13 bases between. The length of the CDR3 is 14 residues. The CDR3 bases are TGCGCCAGCAGCTTTGAGAGGGCGGGGGATACGCAGTATTTT. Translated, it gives CASSFERAGDTQYF.

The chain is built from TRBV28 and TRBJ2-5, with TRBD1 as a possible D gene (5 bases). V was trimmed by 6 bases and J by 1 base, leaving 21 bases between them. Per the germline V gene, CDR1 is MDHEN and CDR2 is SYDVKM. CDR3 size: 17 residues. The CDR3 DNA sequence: TGTGCCAGCAGCTCACCTCTTAGGGGCCATTCCCAAGAGACCCAGTACTTC. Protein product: CASSSPLRGHSQETQYF.